This TCR beta chain was profiled in a study of blood T cell repertoires in COVID-19 (dated by TCRdb to 2020 to 2021). Notes on the research overall: The collaborator samples originated in the United States, Italy and Spain and spanned the acute and convalescent phases of COVID-19. The prospective study material was composed of cDNA or gDNA derived from T cells, B-cell-depleted T cells, or PBMCs. Subjects who had been exposed to COVID-19, were actively infected with it, or had recovered from it provided the deeply sampled blood TCRbeta repertoires that made up the dataset. The repertoires were made available in a free public database intended to serve as a resource for research on the immune response to SARS-CoV-2. The samples were drawn from two sources: the first 160 participants of the ongoing ImmuneRACE study, and 1,000 to 1,500 subjects contributed by 6 global collaborators. Nearly every sample came with metadata listing a de-identified subject ID, COVID-19 status, age in years and sex. Where HLA class I and class II types were available, the types were taken from metadata supplied by the sample provider, not from assay-based typing.

To note about this clone: No antigen is known for it. Base qualities were left out, and no much larger clone turns up one base away.

Enrolling through a virtual design, the prospective study's participants ranged in age from roughly 18 to 100 years and lived across roughly 24 United States geographic areas. To assign participants to cohorts, the prospective study relied on clinical history that participants themselves reported in a screening survey and a study questionnaire. Recovered participants in ImmuneRACE Cohort 3 were defined as having two consecutive negative NP/OP PCR tests, clearance from a healthcare professional, or resolution of symptoms. Each participant in the prospective study had whole blood, serum and a nasopharyngeal or oropharyngeal swab collected by mobile phlebotomists. Participants in the prospective study had the option to provide additional blood draws and questionnaires over an approximately 2-month period. Before DNA extraction, prospective study blood samples were shipped either frozen or at room temperature.

Points the paper makes about the study in general: The amount of clinical and demographic metadata varied by source and participant and was provided uncurated.

The immunoSEQ Assay, a bias-controlled multiplex PCR, was used to amplify TCRbeta CDR3 regions from genomic DNA. The authors' pipeline ran thus. Nucleated cell counts per sample were estimated from amplification of reference gene primers within the assay. To quantify the absolute abundance of each unique TCRbeta CDR3 rearrangement, sequence reads were collapsed and filtered. For each sample, productive Simpson clonality was calculated as the square root of Simpson's diversity index over productive rearrangements. TCRdb limited this immuneACCESS table to in-frame rearrangements with V and J called. A share of clones is missing; checked studies link under half to unresolved V genes, and the rest is unexplained. V and J calls and clone size are those listed in that table; D and trimming were worked out from the DNA. The sample yields some 350,000 clones; over 75% were counted once. Clones ranked in the top ten supply around 4.6% of the sample.

V ends up 6 bases short and J 1 base short, with an unmatched junction base count of 7. The germline V gene provides CDR1 ENHRY and CDR2 SYGVKD. There are 15 amino acids in the CDR3, from cysteine to phenylalanine inclusive. Kept here is only the CDR3 DNA, which spans 45 bases and is read in frame from base 1. The receptor chain draws on TRBV10-3 and TRBJ1-2; 8 bases in the junction line up with TRBD1. This TCR derives from a man aged 30-40 years who had recovered from COVID-19. The sequenced material came from PBMCs or T cells enriched from blood (not recorded which). In nucleotides, the sequence is TGTGCCATCAGGGATCAGGGGGCCTTTAACTATGGCTACACCTTC. The encoded protein is CAIRDQGAFNYGYTF.